One and the same sample provided the 12 T cell receptor beta chains below, sequenced in a study of technical replicates of blood from four donors. TCRdb keeps only in-frame clones here, not all; method: immunoSEQ multiplex PCR. The table records tens of thousands of clones, 88% of them present only once. Sequenced input: PBMCs. The receptor source for this set is a human donor in good health. Some clones in this sample may be carry-over from other donors' samples.

This clone appeared once. This rearrangement joins TRBV7-2 to TRBJ2-7, with 8 bases matching TRBD1. V lost 4 bases and J lost 7; bases outside the gene matches: 6. This CDR3 has 13 residues. CDR1 is SGHTA and CDR2 is FQGNSA in the germline V gene. The CDR3 region has the DNA TGTGCCAGCAGCTGGGACAGGCCGGGAGAGCAGTACTTC. It is translated as CASSWDRPGEQYF.

This chain links TRBV6-5 with TRBJ1-1, with D unclear. Germline CDR1 MNHEY, CDR2 SVGAGI. The CDR3 is 16 amino acids. Trimming left V 2 bases short and J 1 base short, with 14 bases between. CDR3 protein: CASSYAARGQNTEAFF. The CDR3, as DNA: TGTGCCAGCAGTTACGCTGCGCGGGGTCAGAACACTGAAGCTTTCTTT.

V and J are TRBV7-3 and TRBJ2-2; D is unclear. The CDR3 is made up of 15 amino acids. The ends were cut back, 5 bases at V and 6 bases at J, with 16 bases in the middle. Germline-derived CDR1 and CDR2 are SGHTA and FQGTGA. CDR3 sequence (DNA): TGTGCCAGCAGCCTCAATGCACTGACTGCCGGGGAGCTGTTTTTT. Translating gives CASSLNALTAGELFF. The full variable domain, rest sourced from reference TRBV7-3 and TRBJ2-2, is GAGVSQTPSNKVTEKGKYVELRCDPISGHTALYWYRQSLGQGPEFLIYFQGTGAADDSGLPNDRFFAVRPEGSVSTLKIQRTERGDSAVYLCASSLNALTAGELFFGEGSRLTVL.

This chain links TRBV5-1 with TRBJ2-3; TRBD1 agrees at 8 bases. The V gene end was trimmed by 0 bases and the J gene end by 4 bases; junction bases not matched to a gene: 4. The CDR3 consists of 15 residues. CDR1 SGHRS and CDR2 YFSETQ come from the germline V gene. The DNA of the CDR3 is TGCGCCAGCAGCTTGGGGACAGGGATCGCAGATACGCAGTATTTT. Translating gives CASSLGTGIADTQYF.

This sequence joins TRBV7-9 and TRBJ1-2; no clear D. The CDR3 runs to 16 residues. CDR1 SEHNR and CDR2 FQNEAQ come from the germline V gene (reference sequence). V was shortened by 1 base and J by 2 bases, with 14 bases between the two germline ends. The CDR3 here is CASSLEFWRGNYGYTF. In DNA form, the CDR3 reads TGTGCCAGCAGCTTAGAATTTTGGCGGGGAAACTATGGCTACACCTTC.

The rearrangement uses TRBV29-1 and TRBJ2-1; no firm D call. The CDR3 runs 12 residues. The germline V gene encodes CDR1 SQVTM and CDR2 ANQGSEA. V gave up 0 bases and J gave up 9 bases, with 9 bases separating them. The CDR3 region is CSVEDQLTEQFF. The CDR3 DNA follows: TGCAGCGTTGAAGATCAACTTACTGAGCAGTTCTTC.

The chain recombines TRBV19 with TRBJ2-7; 9 nucleotides align to TRBD1. With 3 bases clipped from V and 1 base from J, the junction kept 4 bases outside the gene matches. CDR3 length: 15 amino acids. Germline CDR1 and CDR2: LNHDA and SQIVND (reference sequence). The CDR3 DNA reads as TGTGCCAGTAGTATCTCCGGGACAGGGTCCTACGAGCAGTACTTC. Protein sequence: CASSISGTGSYEQYF.

The CDR3 sequence: CASSPLSNYGYTF. The CDR3 DNA reads TGTGCCAGCAGTCCCCTATCTAACTATGGCTACACCTTC. The V call is TRBV6-5, the J call TRBJ1-2; D remains unclear. The CDR3 consists of 13 residues. V was pared by 5 bases and J by 0 bases, with 7 bases between. The germline CDR1 and CDR2 sequences are MNHEY and SVGAGI.

The gene calls are TRBV5-4 and TRBJ2-3; tentatively, D is TRBD2 (6 bases). This CDR3 is built from 18 residues. Germline V CDR1 and CDR2: SGHNT, YYREEE (reference sequence). The V gene lost 3 bases and the J gene lost 2 bases, with 22 bases spanning the gap. The DNA of the CDR3 is TGTGCCAGCAGCTCCGGAGGGACCGGGGGAACCTACACAGATACGCAGTATTTT. The encoded protein is CASSSGGTGGTYTDTQYF.

In this sample, this clone turned up a few times. This chain links TRBV4-3 with TRBJ1-1; D not certain. Trimming took off 4 bases at V and 1 base at J, with 10 bases between the two ends. This CDR3 is built from 14 residues. Germline V gene lookup returns CDR1 LGHNA and CDR2 YSLEER. The CDR3 bases are TGCGCCAGCAGCCCTGGTGGGAGGAACACTGAAGCTTTCTTT. This encodes CASSPGGRNTEAFF.

The chain carries TRBV11-2 and TRBJ2-5; TRBD2 matches at 12 bases. Germline V gene sequence: CDR1 SGHAT, CDR2 FQNNGV. V was pared by 4 bases and J by 4 bases, with 7 bases of the junction left unmatched. This CDR3 has 16 amino acids. CDR3 residues: CASSYGLAGKGETQYF. In DNA form, the CDR3 reads TGTGCCAGCAGCTACGGACTAGCGGGAAAGGGAGAGACCCAGTACTTC.

This sequence joins TRBV6-1 and TRBJ1-2; 7 bases align to TRBD1. Germline V gene data show CDR1 as MNHNS and CDR2 as SASEGT. V trimming: 3 bases; J trimming: 8 bases; junction bases outside the gene matches: 12. The CDR3 spans 15 residues. CDR3 residues: CASSDGGRQGLGYTF. CDR3 coding DNA: TGTGCCAGCAGTGACGGTGGACGACAGGGATTAGGCTACACCTTC.